Below, 8 T cell receptor beta chains from the same sample are listed, as sequenced in a study of Graves' ophthalmopathy and Graves' hyperthyroidism. Amplification from RNA transcripts yielded the TCR beta CDR3 regions. First-round RT-PCR relied on HTBI primers, and a second-round multiplex PCR came next. TCRdb reprocessed the multiplex PCR reads with MiXCR, giving one entry per CDR3 protein. This sample has under 250,000 distinct CDR3 sequences, with approximately 21% found just once. Specimen: peripheral blood. All receptors derive from a woman aged 50 to 65 with Graves' ophthalmopathy.

This clonotype was picked up a small number of times. This sequence joins TRBV6-2 or TRBV6-3 and TRBJ2-7, with 14 bases identical to TRBD2. The junction had 17 bases not matched to a gene; V was cut back by 6 bases and J by 4 bases. Per germline, CDR1 MNHEY and CDR2 SVGEGT. This CDR3 is built from 19 residues. The DNA of the CDR3 is TGTGCCAGCAGCCCCGACGGGACAGGAGGACTAGCGGGGGGATACGAGCAGTACTTC. Its translation: CASSPDGTGGLAGGYEQYF.

This clonotype was seen at least ten times. The rearrangement joins TRBV6-1 to TRBJ1-1; a possible D gene is TRBD1 (6 bases). CDR1 and CDR2 (germline): MNHNS, SASEGT. The CDR3 extends over 13 amino acids. Trimming stripped 0 bases from V and 10 bases from J, with 12 bases between. CDR3 loop: CASSEALDSRAFF. As DNA, the CDR3 is TGTGCCAGCAGTGAAGCGCTGGACAGCCGAGCTTTCTTT.

The J gene is TRBJ2-7, the V gene TRBV7-2; D is ambiguous. V lost 5 bases, J lost 6 bases, and 20 bases lay in between. Germline CDR1 reads SGHTA; CDR2 reads FQGNSA. The CDR3 runs to 15 residues. The CDR3 DNA reads TGTGCCAGCAGCCACCCCCAGGCCCCTTGGGGCGAGCAGTACTTC. Translating gives CASSHPQAPWGEQYF.

V gene TRBV6-1 combines with J gene TRBJ2-6; TRBD1 matches at 7 bases. V gave up 8 bases and J gave up 1 base; unmatched junction bases: 14. The CDR3 is made up of 18 amino acids. Per germline, CDR1 MNHNS and CDR2 SASEGT. The CDR3 sequence: CASGPEGALESGANVLTF. DNA of the CDR3: TGTGCCAGCGGGCCAGAGGGGGCGCTGGAATCTGGGGCCAACGTCCTGACTTTC.

A few counts support this clonotype. The chain joins TRBV28 to TRBJ1-1, with a possible D match to TRBD1 (5 bases). The CDR3 has 15 residues. The germline gives CDR1 MDHEN, CDR2 SYDVKM. Trimming cost V 3 bases and J 1 base, with 12 bases left between them. CDR3 protein: CASSLSGTKNTEAFF. The CDR3 DNA sequence: TGTGCCAGCAGTTTGTCCGGGACGAAGAACACTGAAGCTTTCTTT.

This clonotype was seen ten or more times. The chain links TRBV6-1 to TRBJ2-7, with D perhaps given as TRBD1 or TRBD2 (6 bases each). Germline assignment: CDR1 MNHNS and CDR2 SASEGT. This CDR3 comprises 15 residues. With 0 bases removed from V and 4 bases from J, the gap between germline ends came to 13 bases. Written as DNA, the CDR3 is TGTGCCAGCAGTGAAGCGGGGGGCAGGGGTTACGAGCAGTACTTC. Its protein is CASSEAGGRGYEQYF.

This clonotype occurred many times. The chain employs TRBV6-5 and TRBJ2-7; weak D call: TRBD1 (6 bases). This CDR3 has 13 residues. Per the germline V gene, CDR1 is MNHEY and CDR2 is SVGAGI. The V end was cut by 2 bases, the J end by 6 bases, with 11 bases between. The chain's CDR3 is CASSYEGVREQYF. The CDR3 coding sequence is TGTGCCAGCAGTTACGAGGGGGTGCGCGAGCAGTACTTC.

Of note for this clonotype: A much bigger clone sits one base away, suggesting this may be a read error. The chain recombines TRBV19 with TRBJ2-2; 11 bases match TRBD1. The CDR3 spans 16 residues. Looked up from germline, CDR1 is LNHDA and CDR2 is SQIVND (reference sequence). The CDR3 DNA reads as TGTGCCGGTAGTATGGGACAGGGGGGAAAAACCGGGGAGCTGTTTTTT. Translation: CAGSMGQGGKTGELFF.